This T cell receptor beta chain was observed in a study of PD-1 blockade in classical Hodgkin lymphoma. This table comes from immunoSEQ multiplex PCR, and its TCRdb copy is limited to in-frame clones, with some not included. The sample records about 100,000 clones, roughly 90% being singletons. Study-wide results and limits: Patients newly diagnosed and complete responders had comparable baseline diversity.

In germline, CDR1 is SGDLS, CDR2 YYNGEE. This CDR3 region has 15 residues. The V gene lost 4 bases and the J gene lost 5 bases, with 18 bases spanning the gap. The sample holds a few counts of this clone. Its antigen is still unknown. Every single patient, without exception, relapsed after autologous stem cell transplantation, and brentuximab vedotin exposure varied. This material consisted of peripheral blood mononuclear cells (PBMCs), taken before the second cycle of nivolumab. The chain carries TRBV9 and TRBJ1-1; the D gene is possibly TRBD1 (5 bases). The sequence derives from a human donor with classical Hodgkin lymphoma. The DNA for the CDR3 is TGTGCCAGCAGCCCCTCTGGGGGGGGAGGGACTGAAGCTTTCTTT. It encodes CASSPSGGGGTEAFF. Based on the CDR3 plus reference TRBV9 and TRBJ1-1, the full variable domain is DSGVTQTPKHLITATGQRVTLRCSPRSGDLSVYWYQQSLDQGLQFLIQYYNGEERAKGNILERFSAQQFPDLHSELNLSSLELGDSALYFCASSPSGGGGTEAFFGQGTRLTVV.